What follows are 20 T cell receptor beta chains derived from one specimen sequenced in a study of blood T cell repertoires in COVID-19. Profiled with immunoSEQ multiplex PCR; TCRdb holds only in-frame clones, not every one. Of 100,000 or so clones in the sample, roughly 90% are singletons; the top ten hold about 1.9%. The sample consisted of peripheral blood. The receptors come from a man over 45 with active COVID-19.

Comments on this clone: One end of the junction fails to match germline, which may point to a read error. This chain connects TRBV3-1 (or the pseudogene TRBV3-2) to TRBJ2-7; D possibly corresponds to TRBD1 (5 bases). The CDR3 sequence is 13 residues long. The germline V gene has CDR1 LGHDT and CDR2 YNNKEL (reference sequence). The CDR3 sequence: CATSDSSIYEQYF. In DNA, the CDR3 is TGTGCCACCAGCGACAGTTCAATCTACGAGCAGTACTTC.

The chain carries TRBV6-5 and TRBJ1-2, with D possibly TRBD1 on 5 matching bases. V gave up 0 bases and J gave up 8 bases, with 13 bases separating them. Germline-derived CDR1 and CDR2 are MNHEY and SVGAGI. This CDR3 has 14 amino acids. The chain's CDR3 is CASSYSSGGRGYTF. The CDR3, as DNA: TGTGCCAGCAGTTACTCGTCCGGGGGTAGGGGCTACACCTTC.

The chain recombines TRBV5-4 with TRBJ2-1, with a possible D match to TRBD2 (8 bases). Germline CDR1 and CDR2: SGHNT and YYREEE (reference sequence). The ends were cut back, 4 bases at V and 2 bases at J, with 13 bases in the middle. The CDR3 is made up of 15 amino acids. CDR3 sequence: CASSGTAGAYNEQFF. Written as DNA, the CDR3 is TGTGCCAGCAGCGGGACAGCGGGAGCCTACAATGAGCAGTTCTTC.

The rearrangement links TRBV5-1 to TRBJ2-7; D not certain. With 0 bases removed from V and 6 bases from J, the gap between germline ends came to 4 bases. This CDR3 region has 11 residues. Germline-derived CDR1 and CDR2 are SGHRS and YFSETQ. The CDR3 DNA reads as TGCGCCAGCAGCTTGGCCGGCGAGCAGTACTTC. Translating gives CASSLAGEQYF.

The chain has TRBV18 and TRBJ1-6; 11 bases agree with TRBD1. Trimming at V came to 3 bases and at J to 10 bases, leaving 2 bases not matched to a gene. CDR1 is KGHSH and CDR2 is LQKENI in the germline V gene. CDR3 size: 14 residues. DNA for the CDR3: TGTGCCAGCTCACCGGGACAGGGGGACTCACCCCTCCACTTT. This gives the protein CASSPGQGDSPLHF. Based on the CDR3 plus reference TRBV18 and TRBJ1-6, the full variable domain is NAGVMQNPRHLVRRRGQEARLRCSPMKGHSHVYWYRQLPEEGLKFMVYLQKENIIDESGMPKERFSAEFPKEGPSILRIQQVVRGDSAAYFCASSPGQGDSPLHFGNGTRLTVT.

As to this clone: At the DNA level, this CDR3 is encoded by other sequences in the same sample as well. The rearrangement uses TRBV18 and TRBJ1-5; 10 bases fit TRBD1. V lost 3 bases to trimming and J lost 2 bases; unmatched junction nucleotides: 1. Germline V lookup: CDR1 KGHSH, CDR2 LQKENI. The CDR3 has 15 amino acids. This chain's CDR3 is CASSPGTGGNQPQHF. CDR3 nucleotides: TGTGCCAGCTCACCCGGGACAGGGGGCAATCAGCCCCAGCATTTT.

CDR3 in DNA: TGTGCCAGCAGCTCGATTCGGGGTATGATCTACGAGCAGTACTTC. Translation gives CASSSIRGMIYEQYF. J is TRBJ2-7 and V is TRBV7-3, with D possibly matching TRBD2 (5 bases). CDR1 is SGHTA and CDR2 is FQGTGA in the germline V gene. V was cut by 4 bases and J by 3 bases, with 16 bases left in between. The CDR3 is made up of 15 amino acids.

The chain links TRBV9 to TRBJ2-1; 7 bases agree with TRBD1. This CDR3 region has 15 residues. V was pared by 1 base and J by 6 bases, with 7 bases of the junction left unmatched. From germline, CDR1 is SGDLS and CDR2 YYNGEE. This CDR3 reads CASSVSGQQINEQFF. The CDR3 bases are TGTGCCAGCAGCGTATCGGGACAGCAAATCAATGAGCAGTTCTTC.

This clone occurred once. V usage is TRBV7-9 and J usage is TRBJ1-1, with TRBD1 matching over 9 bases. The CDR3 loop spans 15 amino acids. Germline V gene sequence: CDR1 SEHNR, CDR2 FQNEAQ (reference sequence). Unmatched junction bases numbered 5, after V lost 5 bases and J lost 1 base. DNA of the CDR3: TGTGCCAGCAGCCCTAGGGACAGGGAGAACACTGAAGCTTTCTTT. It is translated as CASSPRDRENTEAFF.

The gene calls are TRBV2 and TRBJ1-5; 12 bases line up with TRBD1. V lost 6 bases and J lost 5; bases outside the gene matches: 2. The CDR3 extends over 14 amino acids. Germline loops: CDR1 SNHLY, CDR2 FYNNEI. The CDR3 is CASRGQGAYQPQHF. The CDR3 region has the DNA TGTGCCAGCAGGGGACAGGGGGCCTATCAGCCCCAGCATTTT.

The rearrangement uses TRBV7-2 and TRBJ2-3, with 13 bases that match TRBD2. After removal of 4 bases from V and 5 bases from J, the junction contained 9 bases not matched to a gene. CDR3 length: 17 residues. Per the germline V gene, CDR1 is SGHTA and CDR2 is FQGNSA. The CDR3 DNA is TGTGCCAGCAGCTCCGGGAGGACTAGCGGGAGAGGAGATACGCAGTATTTT. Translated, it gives CASSSGRTSGRGDTQYF.

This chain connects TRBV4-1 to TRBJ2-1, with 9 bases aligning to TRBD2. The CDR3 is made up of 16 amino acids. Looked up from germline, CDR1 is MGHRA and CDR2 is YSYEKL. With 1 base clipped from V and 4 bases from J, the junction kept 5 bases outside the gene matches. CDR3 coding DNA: TGCGCCAGCAGCCAAGCCGCTAGCGGGGAATACAATGAGCAGTTCTTC. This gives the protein CASSQAASGEYNEQFF.

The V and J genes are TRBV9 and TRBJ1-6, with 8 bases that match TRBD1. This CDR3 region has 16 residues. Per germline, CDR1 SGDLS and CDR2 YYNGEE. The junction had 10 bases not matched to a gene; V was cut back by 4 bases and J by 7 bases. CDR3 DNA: TGTGCCAGCAGCCCAAGTCCGACAGGGGCCAATTCACCCCTCCACTTT. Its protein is CASSPSPTGANSPLHF.

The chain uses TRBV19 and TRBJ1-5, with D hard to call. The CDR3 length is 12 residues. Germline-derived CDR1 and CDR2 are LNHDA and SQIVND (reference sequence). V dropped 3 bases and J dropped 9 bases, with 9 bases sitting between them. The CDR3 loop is CASSMRLRPQHF. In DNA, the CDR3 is TGTGCCAGTAGTATGCGGTTGCGGCCCCAGCATTTT.

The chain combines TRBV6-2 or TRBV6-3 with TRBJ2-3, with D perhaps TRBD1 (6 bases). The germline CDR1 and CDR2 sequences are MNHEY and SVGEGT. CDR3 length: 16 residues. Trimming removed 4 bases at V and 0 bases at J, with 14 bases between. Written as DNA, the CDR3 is TGTGCCAGCAGTTCCGACAGGCACACTAGCACAGATACGCAGTATTTT. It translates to CASSSDRHTSTDTQYF.

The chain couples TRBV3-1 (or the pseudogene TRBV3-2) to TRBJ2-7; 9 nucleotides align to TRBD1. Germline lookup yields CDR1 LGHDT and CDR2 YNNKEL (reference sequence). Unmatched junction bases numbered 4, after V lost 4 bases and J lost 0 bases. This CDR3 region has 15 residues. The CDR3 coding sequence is TGTGCCAGCAGCCCCACAGGGGGCGCCTCCTACGAGCAGTACTTC. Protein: CASSPTGGASYEQYF.

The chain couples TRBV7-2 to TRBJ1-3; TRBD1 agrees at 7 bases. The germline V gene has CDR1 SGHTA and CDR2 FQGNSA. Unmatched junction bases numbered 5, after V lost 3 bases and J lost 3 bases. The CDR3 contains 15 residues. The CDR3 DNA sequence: TGTGCCAGCAGCTTCTACAGGGGCCGTGGAAACACCATATATTTT. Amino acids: CASSFYRGRGNTIYF.

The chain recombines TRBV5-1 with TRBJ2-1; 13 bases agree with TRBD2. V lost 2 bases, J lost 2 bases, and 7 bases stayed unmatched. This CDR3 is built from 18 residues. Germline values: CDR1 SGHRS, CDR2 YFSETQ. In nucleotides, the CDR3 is TGCGCCAGCAGCTTTGCAGCCGGGACTAGCGGGACCTACAATGAGCAGTTCTTC. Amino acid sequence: CASSFAAGTSGTYNEQFF. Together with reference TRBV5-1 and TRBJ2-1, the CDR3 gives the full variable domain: KAGVTQTPRYLIKTRGQQVTLSCSPISGHRSVSWYQQTPGQGLQFLFEYFSETQRNKGNFPGRFSGRQFSNSRSEMNVSTLELGDSALYLCASSFAAGTSGTYNEQFFGPGTRLTVL.

CDR3 bases: TGTGCCAGCAGCCCGGGACAGGGTGGTGGCTACACCTTC. Translating gives CASSPGQGGGYTF. The V gene is TRBV3-1 (or the pseudogene TRBV3-2), the J gene TRBJ1-2; 9 positions match TRBD1. V was pared by 4 bases and J by 7 bases, with 4 bases of the junction left unmatched. This CDR3 contains 13 residues. Germline V gives CDR1 LGHDT, CDR2 YNNKEL (reference sequence).

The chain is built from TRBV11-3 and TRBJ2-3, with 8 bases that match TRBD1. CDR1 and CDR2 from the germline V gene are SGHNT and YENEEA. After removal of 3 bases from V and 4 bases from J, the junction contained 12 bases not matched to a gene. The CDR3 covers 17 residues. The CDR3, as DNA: TGTGCCAGCAGCTTGGGGCCGGGACAGGTCTGGGCAGATACGCAGTATTTT. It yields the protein CASSLGPGQVWADTQYF.